The 6 T cell receptor beta chains reported below all come from one sample, sequenced in a study of OX40 agonist ivuxolimab in advanced cancers. Sequenced by immunoSEQ multiplex PCR; TCRdb stores in-frame clones only, minus some. The table lists tens of thousands of clones, roughly 88% of them singletons, with about 0.3% in the top ten. The input for sequencing was CD4+ or CD8+ T cells sorted from blood, taken in a trial of the OX40 agonist ivuxolimab. These receptors came from an adult with an advanced solid tumor such as melanoma, head and neck, liver or kidney cancer.

V gene TRBV14 combines with J gene TRBJ1-5; 7 bases agree with TRBD1. The CDR3 totals 13 residues. Germline V CDR1 and CDR2: SGHDN, FVKESK. Losses at the gene ends were 5 bases for V and 6 bases for J; bases not matched to a gene: 4. The CDR3 spells CASSLDRLQPQHF. CDR3 bases: TGTGCCAGCAGCTTGGACAGGCTTCAGCCCCAGCATTTT.

This chain connects TRBV6-5 to TRBJ1-1, with D possibly matching TRBD1 (6 bases). Looked up from germline, CDR1 is MNHEY and CDR2 is SVGAGI. Trimming removed 4 bases at V and 1 base at J, with 10 bases between. This CDR3 has 14 amino acids. CDR3 nucleotide sequence: TGTGCCAGCAGTTCCAAGGGGGGGAACACTGAAGCTTTCTTT. This encodes CASSSKGGNTEAFF.

The J gene is TRBJ1-4, the V gene TRBV4-1, with 9 bases lining up with TRBD1. The ends lost 5 bases at V and 0 bases at J; junction bases unmatched: 16. Germline V gene lookup returns CDR1 MGHRA and CDR2 YSYEKL. The CDR3 covers 20 residues. The CDR3 coding sequence is TGCGCCAGCAGCGGCTTGGGCTTACAGGGGGCCCAGACAACTAATGAAAAACTGTTTTTT. It translates to CASSGLGLQGAQTTNEKLFF.

The chain has TRBV18 and TRBJ1-2; D is possibly TRBD1 (5 bases). Trimming cost V 4 bases and J 8 bases, with 17 bases left between them. CDR3 length equals 14 residues. Germline V CDR1 and CDR2: KGHSH, LQKENI. For the CDR3, the DNA is TGTGCCAGCTCACGTACGGGGGAGGTAAAGGGCTACACCTTC. This codes for CASSRTGEVKGYTF.

The rearrangement joins TRBV5-1 to TRBJ1-6; D uncertain. This CDR3 spans 13 amino acids. Trimming pared 3 bases from V and 7 bases from J, leaving 8 bases between. Germline-derived CDR1 and CDR2 are SGHRS and YFSETQ. CDR3 bases: TGCGCCAGCAGCTACGTAAGGAATTCACCCCTCCACTTT. Protein product: CASSYVRNSPLHF.

The rearrangement uses TRBV7-9 and TRBJ1-1; D gene uncertain. The ends were cut back, 5 bases at V and 5 bases at J, with 12 bases in the middle. The CDR3 contains 13 residues. Germline CDR1 SEHNR, CDR2 FQNEAQ (reference sequence). The CDR3 nucleotides are TGTGCCAGCAGCGCCAGTTTTGGGACTGAAGCTTTCTTT. Translating gives CASSASFGTEAFF.